This TCR beta chain was observed in a study of cytomegalovirus exposure and HLA in healthy donors. In the PCR, 60 Vbeta and 13 Jbeta primers were used. Methods used by the authors: Unique TCR beta chains totaled 80 million to 100 million in a later count, with approximately 11 million of them shared. This table comes from immunoSEQ multiplex PCR, and its TCRdb copy is limited to in-frame clones, with some not included. V, J and clone size were drawn from that table, and D and trimming were deduced from the DNA. Among about 250,000 clones listed, about 75% were seen once. V gave up 7 bases and J gave up 3 bases, with 15 bases separating them. This CDR3 comprises 15 residues. Germline V gives CDR1 LNHDA, CDR2 SQIVND (reference sequence).

V is TRBV19 and J is TRBJ1-4; D is unclear. The sample consisted of PBMCs. This sequence originates from a female donor in good health and CMV-seronegative. The CDR3 loop reads CASKMTGSPNEKLFF. For the CDR3, the DNA is TGTGCCAGTAAGATGACGGGGTCCCCTAATGAAAAACTGTTTTTT.